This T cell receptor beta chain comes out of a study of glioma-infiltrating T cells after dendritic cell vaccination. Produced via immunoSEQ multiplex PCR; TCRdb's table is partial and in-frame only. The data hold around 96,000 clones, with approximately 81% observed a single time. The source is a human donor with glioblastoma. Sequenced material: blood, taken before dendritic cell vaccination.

CDR3 amino acids: CASILQWNTEAFF. CDR3 DNA: TGTGCCAGCATCCTACAGTGGAACACTGAAGCTTTCTTT. This rearrangement joins TRBV6-5 to TRBJ1-1; no definite D call. The CDR3 runs to 13 residues. Trimming stripped 7 bases from V and 1 base from J, with 10 bases between. CDR1 is MNHEY, CDR2 SVGAGI, per germline.